This is a list of T cell receptor beta chains from one sample in a study of cytomegalovirus exposure and HLA in healthy donors. Some clones are missing from TCRdb's copy, which holds only in-frame ones; the method was immunoSEQ multiplex PCR. The sample holds roughly 180,000 clones, roughly 84% seen once. Specimen: PBMCs. These receptors all stem from a boy under 10 years old in good health and CMV-seronegative. Both conserved end residues are part of each CDR3. D genes are given only for firm matches. Not every row has a clone size; where given, it reads once, few, many or a size class.

CDR3nt	CDR3aa	v_gene	d_gene	abundance	j_gene
TGCGCCAGCAGCCAAGGGTACTCCCCAGATACGCAGTATTTT	CASSQGYSPDTQYF	TRBV4-1	NA	NA	TRBJ2-3
TGTGCCAGTAGTATAGGGACTAGCAAACTTGAACGGGAGACCCAGTACTTC	CASSIGTSKLERETQYF	TRBV19	TRBD2	NA	TRBJ2-5
TGTGCCAGCACTCCCCCAGGGGTGCAGACCTCCTACAATGAGCAGTTCTTC	CASTPPGVQTSYNEQFF	TRBV6-4	NA	NA	TRBJ2-1
TGTGCCAGCAGCCCACAGACAGTTACGACGGGTGAAAAACTGTTTTTT	CASSPQTVTTGEKLFF	TRBV7-9	NA	few	TRBJ1-4
TGTGCCAGCAGCTTAGTGGGTGGGTGGGAGAGCTCCTACAATGAGCAGTTCTTC	CASSLVGGWESSYNEQFF	TRBV7-9	NA	NA	TRBJ2-1
TGTGCCAGCAGTAGACTCTCGGACAGGGACCGTGGCTACACCTTC	CASSRLSDRDRGYTF	TRBV27	TRBD1	NA	TRBJ1-2
TGCGCCAGCAGCGCAAGTTCCGGACAGATCTCCTACGAGCAGTACTTC	CASSASSGQISYEQYF	TRBV5-1	NA	NA	TRBJ2-7
TGCGCCAGCAGCTCCGGGACACAGAATGAAAAACTGTTTTTT	CASSSGTQNEKLFF	TRBV5-1	NA	once	TRBJ1-4
TGTGCCAGCAGTTACGGGAGACAGGTTTACGAGCAGTACTTC	CASSYGRQVYEQYF	TRBV6-5	NA	NA	TRBJ2-7
TGTGCCAGCAGTGAATTGGGGCAGGCGAGCTCTGGAAACACCATATATTTT	CASSELGQASSGNTIYF	TRBV25-1	NA	NA	TRBJ1-3
TGTGCCAGCAGTAATAGAGACGAGCAGTACTTC	CASSNRDEQYF	TRBV2	NA	NA	TRBJ2-7
TGTGCCAGCAGCACACGCGATAACCCTAGCGGGGAAAGCTCCTACAATGAGCAGTTCTTC	CASSTRDNPSGESSYNEQFF	TRBV13	TRBD2	NA	TRBJ2-1
TGTGCTAGTGGTTTGGGAGACAGGGGTTACGAGCAGTACTTC	CASGLGDRGYEQYF	TRBV12-5	TRBD1	NA	TRBJ2-7
TGTGCCAGCAGCCCCACTGGAAACACCATATATTTT	CASSPTGNTIYF	TRBV9	NA	NA	TRBJ1-3
TGTGCCAGCAGCTTAACCTCCGGGACTAGCCAAAACATTCAGTACTTC	CASSLTSGTSQNIQYF	TRBV7-2	TRBD2	few	TRBJ2-4
TGCAGCGTTGGGACAGGGGCGAGCAATCAGCCCCAGCATTTT	CSVGTGASNQPQHF	TRBV29-1	TRBD1	NA	TRBJ1-5
TGTGCCAGCAGGGGGACACGGAACACTGAAGCTTTCTTT	CASRGTRNTEAFF	TRBV5-4	NA	few	TRBJ1-1
TGCGCCAGCAGCCATGATCCGGGACAGGGTTATGAAAAACTGTTTTTT	CASSHDPGQGYEKLFF	TRBV4-3	TRBD1	NA	TRBJ1-4
TGTGCCAGTAGTACCACGGGGGGGAATTCACCCCTCCACTTT	CASSTTGGNSPLHF	TRBV19	NA	NA	TRBJ1-6
TGCAGCGTTGACTTCAGGGTAGCTGACACTGAAGCTTTCTTT	CSVDFRVADTEAFF	TRBV29-1	NA	NA	TRBJ1-1
TGCGCCAGCAGACTCGTCGGGCTAGCGGGGGGGAGCACAGATACGCAGTATTTT	CASRLVGLAGGSTDTQYF	TRBV5-1	TRBD2	once	TRBJ2-3
TGCGCCAGCAGCCAAGATCTGTCTGGCTACACCTTC	CASSQDLSGYTF	TRBV4-1	NA	NA	TRBJ1-2
TGTGCCAGCAGTGAGTCGTTCCGAGGACAGGGGGCGAAGGCCCAGTACTTC	CASSESFRGQGAKAQYF	TRBV6-1	TRBD1	NA	TRBJ2-5
TGTGCCAGCAGTTTTACAGGGGGAGATGAAAAACTGTTTTTT	CASSFTGGDEKLFF	TRBV6-5	TRBD1	NA	TRBJ1-4
TGTGCCTGGAGTGTACGAGGGACAGGGTGGCCCTATGGCTACACCTTC	CAWSVRGTGWPYGYTF	TRBV30	TRBD1	few	TRBJ1-2
TGTGCCAGCAGTTACCAGGGAAGCTCCTATAATTCACCCCTCCACTTT	CASSYQGSSYNSPLHF	TRBV6-5	NA	NA	TRBJ1-6
TGTGCCAGCAGCTTAGCGGCCATCGGGTCAGATACGCAGTATTTT	CASSLAAIGSDTQYF	TRBV7-2	NA	NA	TRBJ2-3
TGTGCCAGCAGCAAACTAGCGGGACTCACAGATACGCAGTATTTT	CASSKLAGLTDTQYF	TRBV6-5	TRBD2	once	TRBJ2-3
TGTTCCTCGACGGGTGGGGGGGACTATGGCTACACCTTC	CSSTGGGDYGYTF	TRBV7-9	NA	once	TRBJ1-2
TGTGCCAGCAGTTTCGATGTGCGGGGCAATGAGCAGTTCTTC	CASSFDVRGNEQFF	TRBV27	NA	NA	TRBJ2-1
TGTGCCAGCAGCTTTGGGCTGCACAATGAGCAGTTCTTC	CASSFGLHNEQFF	TRBV7-9	NA	NA	TRBJ2-1
TGTGCCAGCAGCTTGGTGGGACTAGGAGCCTACGAGCAGTACTTC	CASSLVGLGAYEQYF	TRBV5-4	TRBD2	NA	TRBJ2-7
TGTGCCAGCAGTTACTCAGGGGTTCGAGAGACCCAGTACTTC	CASSYSGVRETQYF	TRBV6-5	NA	once	TRBJ2-5
TGTGCCAGCAAAGACAGGGGGTTTGGCTACACCTTC	CASKDRGFGYTF	TRBV2	TRBD1	NA	TRBJ1-2
TGTGCCAGCAGTGCCGGGGCTAACTATGGCTACACCTTC	CASSAGANYGYTF	TRBV6-6	NA	NA	TRBJ1-2
TGTGCCAGCAGTTTCCGCTCTGGGGCCAACGTCCTGACTTTC	CASSFRSGANVLTF	TRBV28	NA	NA	TRBJ2-6
TGTGCCATCAGTGAACGACCGCAGGGGGACTATGGCTACACCTTC	CAISERPQGDYGYTF	TRBV10-3	TRBD1	NA	TRBJ1-2
TGCGCCAGCAGTCAGCTAGTTCGGGGGGAGGGACCATACTCACCCCTCCACTTT	CASSQLVRGEGPYSPLHF	TRBV23-1	NA	NA	TRBJ1-6
TGTGCCATCAGTGGCGGAGTTAGCAATCAGCCCCAGCATTTT	CAISGGVSNQPQHF	TRBV10-3	NA	NA	TRBJ1-5
TGTGCCAGCAGCCCGGGGGACTCCAACACCGGGGAGCTGTTTTTT	CASSPGDSNTGELFF	TRBV7-9	NA	NA	TRBJ2-2
TGCGCCAGCAGCTCTGGACTAGCGGGGGGTTTGGAGACCCAGTACTTC	CASSSGLAGGLETQYF	TRBV5-1	TRBD2	few	TRBJ2-5
TGTGCCAGCAGCCGGTCCTCACGGAGTGAAAAACTGTTTTTT	CASSRSSRSEKLFF	TRBV6-5	NA	NA	TRBJ1-4
TGTGCCAGCAGGACCCCGGGACAGGTGACTGAAGCTTTCTTT	CASRTPGQVTEAFF	TRBV6-6	TRBD1	NA	TRBJ1-1
TGCGCCAGCAGCCAGCTAGCGGGGGCCCCAGATACGCAGTATTTT	CASSQLAGAPDTQYF	TRBV4-3	TRBD2	NA	TRBJ2-3
TGTGCCTGCTCCGGGACAGCCTCCTATGGCTACACCTTC	CACSGTASYGYTF	TRBV30	TRBD1	NA	TRBJ1-2
TGCAGCGTGACGGGACAGGTCCCCTACGAGCAGTACTTC	CSVTGQVPYEQYF	TRBV29-1	TRBD1	once	TRBJ2-7
TGTGCCGGCGGGGCGGACAGGGGATCGGTGAAACTGTTTTTT	CAGGADRGSVKLFF	TRBV30	TRBD1	NA	TRBJ1-4
TGTGCCAGCAGCTTAGCGGGACTAGTCTACGAGCAGTACTTC	CASSLAGLVYEQYF	TRBV13	TRBD2	once	TRBJ2-7
TGTGCCAGCAGCTTGGAGGACTTGCTGGGGAGTTACAATGAGCAGTTCTTC	CASSLEDLLGSYNEQFF	TRBV5-6	NA	NA	TRBJ2-1
TGCAGCGTTATGAGGGTAATGAACACTGAAGCTTTCTTT	CSVMRVMNTEAFF	TRBV29-1	NA	NA	TRBJ1-1
TGTGCCAGCAGTTCACGGACAGGGGGCAACACTGAAGCTTTCTTT	CASSSRTGGNTEAFF	TRBV6-5	TRBD1	NA	TRBJ1-1
TGTGCCAGCAATAGGATGGAGGGTTATAGCAATCAGCCCCAGCATTTT	CASNRMEGYSNQPQHF	TRBV28	NA	NA	TRBJ1-5
TGCGCCAGCAGCCAAGAACGACCCCGCGCAGGAGGGGGCATGACGGCTTTCTTT	CASSQERPRAGGGMTAFF	TRBV4-1	TRBD1	NA	TRBJ1-1
TGTGCCAGTAGTGCATGGGACAGGGGAAACACTGAAGCTTTCTTT	CASSAWDRGNTEAFF	TRBV19	TRBD1	NA	TRBJ1-1
TGTGCCTGGAGTGAGGGGTATAACAATGAGCAGTTCTTC	CAWSEGYNNEQFF	TRBV30	NA	NA	TRBJ2-1
TGTGCCACCAGTCGACATTCCGATACGCAGTATTTT	CATSRHSDTQYF	TRBV15	NA	NA	TRBJ2-3